The clone carrying this T cell receptor beta chain has just a few counts. This record comes from a study of T-cell reconstitution after alpha-beta-depleted transplantation in children. Unique molecular identifiers were used in preparing the TCRbeta library. TCRdb passed the PCR reads through MiXCR, listing each CDR3 protein once. This sample yields more than 550,000 distinct CDR3 sequences, of which over 9.5% are seen a single time; 4% to 5% belongs to the top ten. After removal of 0 bases from V and 1 base from J, the junction contained 10 bases not matched to a gene. This CDR3 comprises 18 residues. Germline V gene sequence: CDR1 DFQATT, CDR2 SNEGSKA (reference sequence).

The receptor's source is a human donor who donated a stem cell graft to a child with acute myeloid leukemia. The gene calls are TRBV20-1 and TRBJ2-1; 9 bases map to TRBD2. The sequencing here drew on PBMCs from the stem cell graft donor, taken from the stem cell graft. The CDR3 sequence is CSARDVRAGGQSYNEQFF. The CDR3 region has the DNA TGCAGTGCTAGAGATGTGAGAGCGGGAGGCCAATCCTACAATGAGCAGTTCTTC.